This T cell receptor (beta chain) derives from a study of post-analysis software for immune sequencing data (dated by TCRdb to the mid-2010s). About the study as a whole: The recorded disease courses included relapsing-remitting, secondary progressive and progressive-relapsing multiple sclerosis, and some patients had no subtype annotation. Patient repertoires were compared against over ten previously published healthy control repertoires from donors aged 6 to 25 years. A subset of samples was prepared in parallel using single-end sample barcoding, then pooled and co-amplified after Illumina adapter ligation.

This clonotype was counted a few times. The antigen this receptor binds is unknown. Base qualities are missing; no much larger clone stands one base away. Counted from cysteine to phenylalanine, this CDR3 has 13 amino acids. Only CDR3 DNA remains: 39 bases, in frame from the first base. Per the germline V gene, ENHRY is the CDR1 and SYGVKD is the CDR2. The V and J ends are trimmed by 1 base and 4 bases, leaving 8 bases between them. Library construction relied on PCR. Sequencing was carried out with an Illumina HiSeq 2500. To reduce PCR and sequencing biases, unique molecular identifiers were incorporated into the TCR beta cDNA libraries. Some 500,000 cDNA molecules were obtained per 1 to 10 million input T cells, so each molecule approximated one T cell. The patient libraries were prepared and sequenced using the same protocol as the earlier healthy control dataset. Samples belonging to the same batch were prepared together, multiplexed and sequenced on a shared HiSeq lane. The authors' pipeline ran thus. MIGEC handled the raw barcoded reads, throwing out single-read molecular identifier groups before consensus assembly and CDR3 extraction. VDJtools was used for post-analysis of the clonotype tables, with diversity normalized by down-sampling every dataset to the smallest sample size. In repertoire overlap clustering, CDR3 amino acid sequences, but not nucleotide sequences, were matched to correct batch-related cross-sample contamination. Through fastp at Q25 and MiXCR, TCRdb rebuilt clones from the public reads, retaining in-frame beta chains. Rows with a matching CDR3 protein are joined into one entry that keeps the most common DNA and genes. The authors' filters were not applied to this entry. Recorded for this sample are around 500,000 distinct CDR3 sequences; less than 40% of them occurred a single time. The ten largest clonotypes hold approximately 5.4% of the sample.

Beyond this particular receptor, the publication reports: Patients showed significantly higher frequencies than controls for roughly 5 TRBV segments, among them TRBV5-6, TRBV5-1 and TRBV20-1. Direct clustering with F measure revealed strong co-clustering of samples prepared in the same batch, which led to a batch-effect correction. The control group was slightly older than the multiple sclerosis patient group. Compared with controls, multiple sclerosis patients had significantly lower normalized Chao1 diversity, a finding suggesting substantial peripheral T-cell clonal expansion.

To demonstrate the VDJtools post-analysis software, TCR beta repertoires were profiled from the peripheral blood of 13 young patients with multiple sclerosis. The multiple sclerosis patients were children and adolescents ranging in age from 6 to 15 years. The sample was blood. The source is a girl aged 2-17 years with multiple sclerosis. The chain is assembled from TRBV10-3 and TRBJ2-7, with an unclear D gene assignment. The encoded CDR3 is CAISEYGLYEQYF. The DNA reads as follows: TGTGCCATCAGTGAGTACGGGCTGTACGAGCAGTACTTC.